A single sample is the source of the 18 T cell receptor beta chains below, sequenced in a study of control samples from healthy donors and cancer patients. This table comes from immunoSEQ multiplex PCR, and its TCRdb copy is limited to in-frame clones, with some not included. Among fewer than 200,000 clones, roughly 93% were seen once, and the ten largest hold about 4%. Sample: blood. The receptors shown here come from a woman aged 55-69 years in good health.

The chain uses TRBV12-5 and TRBJ1-1; a weak D match, TRBD1 (6 bases). CDR3 size: 12 residues. The V gene lost 1 base and the J gene lost 8 bases, with 8 bases spanning the gap. The germline gives CDR1 LGHNT, CDR2 FRNRAP. The CDR3 protein is CASGLAGEEAFF. The CDR3 bases are TGTGCTAGTGGTTTGGCAGGGGAAGAAGCTTTCTTT.

In the case of this clone: The same CDR3 also results from other DNA sequences found in this sample. This chain links TRBV4-1 with TRBJ2-2, with 8 bases that match TRBD2. CDR3 size: 16 residues. The junction had 8 bases not matched to a gene; V was cut back by 3 bases and J by 5 bases. Germline V gene lookup returns CDR1 MGHRA and CDR2 YSYEKL. CDR3 coding DNA: TGCGCCAGCAGCCACATCGCGGGGGGAGGGACCGGGGAGCTGTTTTTT. It encodes CASSHIAGGGTGELFF.

The chain links TRBV6-6 to TRBJ1-2; D unclear. V lost 5 bases and J lost 2, with 9 bases in between. Germline CDR1 is MNHNY and CDR2 is SVGAGI (reference sequence). CDR3 length equals 13 residues. The CDR3 bases are TGTGCCAGCAGTAACACGGGCAACTATGGCTACACCTTC. Its protein is CASSNTGNYGYTF.

This clone came up once. The chain uses TRBV5-6 and TRBJ1-4, with no clear D. Trimming left V 0 bases short and J 8 bases short, with 11 bases between. The CDR3 runs to 14 residues. Germline loops: CDR1 SGHDT, CDR2 YYEEEE. The CDR3 region has the DNA TGTGCCAGCAGCTTGGACGGATTAGGAGAAAAACTGTTTTTT. Translation gives CASSLDGLGEKLFF.

The chain has TRBV7-8 and TRBJ2-5, with TRBD1 matching over 7 bases. The CDR3 is 20 amino acids. Germline trimming cut 3 bases from V and 2 bases from J; bases unmatched to any gene: 21. From germline, CDR1 is SGHVS and CDR2 FQNEAQ. The CDR3 region is CASSFYSWVNRRQGQETQYF. Here the CDR3 DNA reads TGTGCCAGCAGCTTTTACTCGTGGGTAAACCGCCGACAGGGACAAGAGACCCAGTACTTC.

The chain is built from TRBV5-5 and TRBJ1-5; TRBD1 is a possible D gene (5 bases). CDR3 length: 14 residues. Trimming took off 3 bases at V and 6 bases at J, with 13 bases between the two ends. The germline V gene has CDR1 SGHKS and CDR2 YYEKEE (reference sequence). The chain's CDR3 is CASSSLGGTQPQHF. CDR3 bases: TGTGCCAGCAGCTCCCTGGGAGGGACTCAGCCCCAGCATTTT.

This clone was seen once. This chain links TRBV5-6 with TRBJ2-3; 13 positions agree with TRBD2. From germline, CDR1 is SGHDT and CDR2 YYEEEE. The CDR3 loop spans 15 amino acids. J lost 6 bases, V lost 5 bases, and 6 bases had no gene match. The CDR3 loop reads CASRPGTSGADTQYF. In DNA, the CDR3 is TGTGCCAGCAGACCTGGGACTAGCGGGGCGGATACGCAGTATTTT.

Here the CDR3 DNA reads TGTGCCAGCAGCCAAGATTGGCGGCGGGTGGGCGAGCAGTACTTC. It encodes CASSQDWRRVGEQYF. V gene TRBV3-1 (or the pseudogene TRBV3-2) combines with J gene TRBJ2-7, with a weak D call TRBD2 (5 bases). The CDR3 consists of 15 residues. Germline V gene sequence: CDR1 LGHDT, CDR2 YNNKEL (reference sequence). Trimming stripped 0 bases from V and 6 bases from J, with 15 bases between.

CDR3 DNA: TGTGCCAGCAGCTTATTGACTAGCGGGGACACAGATACGCAGTATTTT. This sequence encodes CASSLLTSGDTDTQYF. This rearrangement joins TRBV13 to TRBJ2-3; 11 bases are a match to TRBD2. The ends lost 2 bases at V and 2 bases at J; junction bases unmatched: 3. This CDR3 comprises 16 residues. Germline V gene sequence: CDR1 PRHDT, CDR2 FYEKMQ (reference sequence).

The chain employs TRBV7-9 and TRBJ1-1, with D tentatively TRBD1 (6 bases). This CDR3 is built from 13 residues. Trimming pared 1 base from V and 4 bases from J, leaving 7 bases between. Per the germline V gene, CDR1 is SEHNR and CDR2 is FQNEAQ (reference sequence). The CDR3 protein is CASSLEGVTEAFF. The CDR3 DNA sequence: TGTGCCAGCAGCTTAGAGGGGGTCACTGAAGCTTTCTTT. The full variable domain, its missing parts supplied by reference TRBV7-9 and TRBJ1-1, is DTGVSQNPRHKITKRGQNVTFRCDPISEHNRLYWYRQTLGQGPEFLTYFQNEAQLEKSRLLSDRFSAERPKGSFSTLEIQRTEQGDSAMYLCASSLEGVTEAFFGQGTRLTVV.

V usage is TRBV9 and J usage is TRBJ1-1; 12 bases line up with TRBD1. From germline, CDR1 is SGDLS and CDR2 YYNGEE. The CDR3 covers 15 residues. V lost 4 bases and J lost 5; bases outside the gene matches: 6. The CDR3 sequence: CASSPGQGATTEAFF. In DNA, the CDR3 is TGTGCCAGCAGCCCGGGACAGGGGGCAACGACTGAAGCTTTCTTT.

This clone has only one observation. The V call is TRBV6-5, the J call TRBJ1-2; 8 bases line up with TRBD1. CDR1 is MNHEY and CDR2 is SVGAGI in the germline V gene. V trimming: 2 bases; J trimming: 4 bases; junction bases outside the gene matches: 6. The CDR3 consists of 15 residues. CDR3 DNA: TGTGCCAGCAGTTACCCACAGGGGGAGAGCTATGGCTACACCTTC. Translation gives CASSYPQGESYGYTF.

The chain carries TRBV10-3 and TRBJ1-2, with TRBD1 identical over 10 bases. This CDR3 contains 15 residues. J was trimmed by 6 bases and V by 3 bases; bases with no gene match: 7. Germline lookup yields CDR1 ENHRY and CDR2 SYGVKD. In DNA form, the CDR3 reads TGTGCCATCAGTGATGACAGGGGGCGCATCGATGGCTACACCTTC. This translates into CAISDDRGRIDGYTF.

The chain recombines TRBV11-2 with TRBJ2-5; D may be TRBD2 (5 bases). The CDR3 is made up of 16 amino acids. The germline V and J ends were trimmed by 3 bases and 2 bases, with 16 bases remaining between them. CDR1 is SGHAT, CDR2 FQNNGV, per germline. DNA for the CDR3: TGTGCCAGCAGCTTCACCACGGGGAGTAGTCAAGAGACCCAGTACTTC. It codes for CASSFTTGSSQETQYF.

V usage is TRBV18 and J usage is TRBJ1-1; D gene unclear. V gave up 3 bases and J gave up 8 bases, with 13 bases separating them. The V gene's germline CDR1 is KGHSH and CDR2 LQKENI. This CDR3 is built from 13 residues. The CDR3 DNA sequence: TGTGCCAGCTCACCGGAAAGTCGGTGGGAAGCTTTCTTT. Translation: CASSPESRWEAFF.

The V gene is TRBV7-8, the J gene TRBJ1-4, with D unclear. With 1 base removed from V and 7 bases from J, the gap between germline ends came to 7 bases. CDR3 length: 13 amino acids. Germline-derived CDR1 and CDR2 are SGHVS and FQNEAQ. CDR3 region: CASSLGGGEKLFF. As DNA, the CDR3 is TGTGCCAGCAGCTTAGGGGGTGGTGAAAAACTGTTTTTT. Full variable domain (missing parts from reference TRBV7-8 and TRBJ1-4): GAGVSQSPRYKVAKRGQDVALRCDPISGHVSLFWYQQALGQGPEFLTYFQNEAQLDKSGLPSDRFFAERPEGSVSTLKIQRTQQEDSAVYLCASSLGGGEKLFFGSGTQLSVL.

The chain recombines TRBV18 with TRBJ1-4; possible D gene TRBD1, 5 bases. Germline V gene data show CDR1 as KGHSH and CDR2 as LQKENI. V lost 4 bases, J lost 7 bases, and 10 bases lay in between. There are 13 residues in the CDR3. The CDR3 reads CASSRREGEKLFF. In DNA, the CDR3 is TGTGCCAGCTCACGCAGGGAGGGTGAAAAACTGTTTTTT.

This chain joins TRBV5-6 and TRBJ1-2; D gene unclear. From germline, CDR1 is SGHDT and CDR2 YYEEEE. V was clipped by 4 bases and J by 2 bases, with 12 bases between them. This CDR3 is 14 amino acids long. The CDR3 sequence: CASSHAGSNYGYTF. The DNA for the CDR3 is TGTGCCAGCAGCCATGCGGGGAGCAACTATGGCTACACCTTC.